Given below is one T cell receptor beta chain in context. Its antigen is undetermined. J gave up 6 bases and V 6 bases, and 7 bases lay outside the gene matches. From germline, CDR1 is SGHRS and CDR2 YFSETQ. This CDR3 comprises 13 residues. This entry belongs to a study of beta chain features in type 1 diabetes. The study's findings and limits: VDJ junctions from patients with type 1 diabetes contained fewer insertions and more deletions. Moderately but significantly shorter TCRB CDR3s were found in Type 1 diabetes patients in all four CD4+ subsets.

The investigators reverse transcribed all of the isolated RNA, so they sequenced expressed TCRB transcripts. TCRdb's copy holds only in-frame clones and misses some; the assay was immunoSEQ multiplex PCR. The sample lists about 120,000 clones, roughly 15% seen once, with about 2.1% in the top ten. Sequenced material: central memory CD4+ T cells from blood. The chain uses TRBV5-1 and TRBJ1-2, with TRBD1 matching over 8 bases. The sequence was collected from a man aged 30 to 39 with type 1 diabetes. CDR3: CASKTGQANGYTF. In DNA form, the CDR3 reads TGCGCCAGCAAGACGGGACAGGCAAATGGCTACACCTTC.